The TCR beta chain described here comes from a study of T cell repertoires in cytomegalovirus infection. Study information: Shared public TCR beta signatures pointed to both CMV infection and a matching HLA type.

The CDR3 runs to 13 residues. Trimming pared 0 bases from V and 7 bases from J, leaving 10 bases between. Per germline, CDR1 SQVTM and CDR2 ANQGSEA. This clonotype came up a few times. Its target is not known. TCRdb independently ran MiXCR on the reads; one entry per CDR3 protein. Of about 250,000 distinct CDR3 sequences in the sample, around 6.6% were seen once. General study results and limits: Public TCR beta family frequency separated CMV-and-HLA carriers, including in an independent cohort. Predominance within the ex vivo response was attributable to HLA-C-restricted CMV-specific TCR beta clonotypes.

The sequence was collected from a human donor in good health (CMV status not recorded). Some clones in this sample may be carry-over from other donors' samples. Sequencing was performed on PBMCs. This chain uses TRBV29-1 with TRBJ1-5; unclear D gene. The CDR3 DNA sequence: TGCAGCGTTGAAGAATCGGGAGGGCAGCCCCAGCATTTT. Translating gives CSVEESGGQPQHF.